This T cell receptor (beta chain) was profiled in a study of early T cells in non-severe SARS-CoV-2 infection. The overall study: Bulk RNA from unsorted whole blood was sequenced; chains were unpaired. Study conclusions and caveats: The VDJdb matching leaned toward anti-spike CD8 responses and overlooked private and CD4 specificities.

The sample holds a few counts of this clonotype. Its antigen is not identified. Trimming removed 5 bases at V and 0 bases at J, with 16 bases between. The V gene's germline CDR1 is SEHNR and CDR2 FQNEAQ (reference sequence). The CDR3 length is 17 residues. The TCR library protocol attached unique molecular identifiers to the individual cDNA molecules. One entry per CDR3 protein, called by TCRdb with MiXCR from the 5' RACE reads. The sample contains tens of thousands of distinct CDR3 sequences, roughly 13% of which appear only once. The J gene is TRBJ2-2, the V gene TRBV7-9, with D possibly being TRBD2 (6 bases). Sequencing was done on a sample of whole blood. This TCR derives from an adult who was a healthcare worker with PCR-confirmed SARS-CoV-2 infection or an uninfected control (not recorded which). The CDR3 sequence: CASSRLVLGTNTGELFF. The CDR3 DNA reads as TGTGCCAGCAGCCGACTAGTATTGGGGACGAACACCGGGGAGCTGTTTTTT.